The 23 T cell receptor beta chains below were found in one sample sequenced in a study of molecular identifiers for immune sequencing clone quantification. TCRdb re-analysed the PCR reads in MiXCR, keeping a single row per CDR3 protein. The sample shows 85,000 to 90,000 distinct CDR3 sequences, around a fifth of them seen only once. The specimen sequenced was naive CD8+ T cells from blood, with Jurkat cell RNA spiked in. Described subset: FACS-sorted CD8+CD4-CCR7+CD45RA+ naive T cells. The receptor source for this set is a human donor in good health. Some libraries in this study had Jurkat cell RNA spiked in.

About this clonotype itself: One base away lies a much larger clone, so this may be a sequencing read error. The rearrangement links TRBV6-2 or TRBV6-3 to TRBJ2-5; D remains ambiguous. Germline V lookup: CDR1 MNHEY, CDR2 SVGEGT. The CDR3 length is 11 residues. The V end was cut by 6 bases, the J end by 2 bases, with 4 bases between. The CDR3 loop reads CASRGQETQYF. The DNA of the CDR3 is TGTGCCAGCAGGGGACAAGAGACCCAGTACTTC.

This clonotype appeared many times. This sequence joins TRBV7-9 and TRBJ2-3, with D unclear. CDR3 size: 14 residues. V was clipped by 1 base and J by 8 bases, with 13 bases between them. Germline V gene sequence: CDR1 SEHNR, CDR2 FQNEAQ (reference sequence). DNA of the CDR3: TGTGCCAGCAGCTTAGTGGCTTATGGTGTTACGCAGTATTTT. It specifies CASSLVAYGVTQYF.

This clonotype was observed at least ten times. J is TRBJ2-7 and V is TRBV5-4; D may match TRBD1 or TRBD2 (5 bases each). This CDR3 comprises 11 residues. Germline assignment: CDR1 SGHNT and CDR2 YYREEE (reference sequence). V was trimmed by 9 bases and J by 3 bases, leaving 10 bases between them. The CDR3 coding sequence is TGTGCCACTTCAGGGAGCTACGAGCAGTACTTC. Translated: CATSGSYEQYF. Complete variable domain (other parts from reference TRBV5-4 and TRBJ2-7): ETGVTQSPTHLIKTRGQQVTLRCSSQSGHNTVSWYQQALGQGPQFIFQYYREEENGRGNFPPRFSGLQFPNYSSELNVNALELDDSALYLCATSGSYEQYFGPGTRLTVT.

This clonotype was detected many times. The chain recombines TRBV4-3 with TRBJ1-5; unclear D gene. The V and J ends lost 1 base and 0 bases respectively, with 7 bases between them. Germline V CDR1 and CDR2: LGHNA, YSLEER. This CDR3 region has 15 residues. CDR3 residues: CASSQGHISNQPQHF. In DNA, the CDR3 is TGCGCCAGCAGCCAAGGACACATTAGCAATCAGCCCCAGCATTTT.

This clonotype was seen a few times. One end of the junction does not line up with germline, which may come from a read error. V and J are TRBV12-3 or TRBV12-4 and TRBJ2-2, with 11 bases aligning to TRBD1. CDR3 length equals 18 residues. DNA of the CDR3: TGTGCCAGCAGTTCCACCGGGACAGGGGGACCTGGGACCGGGAAGCTGTTTTTT. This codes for CASSSTGTGGPGTGKLFF.

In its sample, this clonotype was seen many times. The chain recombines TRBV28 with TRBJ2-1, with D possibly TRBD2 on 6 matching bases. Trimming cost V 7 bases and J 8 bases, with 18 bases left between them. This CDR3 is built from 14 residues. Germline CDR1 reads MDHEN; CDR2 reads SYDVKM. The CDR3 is CASKVLQGLHEQFF. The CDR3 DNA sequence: TGTGCCAGCAAAGTTCTCCAGGGACTTCATGAGCAGTTCTTC.

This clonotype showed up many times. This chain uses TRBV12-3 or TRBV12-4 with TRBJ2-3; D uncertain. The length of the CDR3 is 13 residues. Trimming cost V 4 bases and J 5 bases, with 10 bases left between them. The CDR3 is CASSSMGRDTQYF. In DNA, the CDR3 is TGTGCCAGCAGTTCTATGGGTAGAGATACGCAGTATTTT.

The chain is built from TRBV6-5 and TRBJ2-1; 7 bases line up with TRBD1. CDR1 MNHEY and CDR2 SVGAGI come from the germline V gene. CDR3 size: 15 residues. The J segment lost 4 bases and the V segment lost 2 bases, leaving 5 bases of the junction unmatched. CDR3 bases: TGTGCCAGCAGTTACCGGGACAGAGGATACAATGAGCAGTTCTTC. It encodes CASSYRDRGYNEQFF.

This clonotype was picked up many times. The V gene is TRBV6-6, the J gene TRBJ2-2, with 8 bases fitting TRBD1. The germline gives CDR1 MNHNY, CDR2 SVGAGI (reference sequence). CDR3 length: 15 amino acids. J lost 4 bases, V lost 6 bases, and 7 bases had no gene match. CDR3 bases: TGTGCCAGCAGACAGACAGGGGACGGCACCGGGGAGCTGTTTTTT. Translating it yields CASRQTGDGTGELFF.

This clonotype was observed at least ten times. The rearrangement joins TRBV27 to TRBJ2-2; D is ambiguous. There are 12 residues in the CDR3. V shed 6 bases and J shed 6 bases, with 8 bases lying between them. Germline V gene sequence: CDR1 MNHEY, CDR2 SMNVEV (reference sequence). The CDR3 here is CASRGLPGELFF. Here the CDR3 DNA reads TGTGCCAGCAGGGGATTACCCGGGGAGCTGTTTTTT.

CDR3 protein: CASSLGTGLIWYEQYF. As DNA, the CDR3 is TGTGCCAGCAGTTTGGGAACAGGGTTAATCTGGTACGAGCAGTACTTC. The chain employs TRBV27 and TRBJ2-7; a weak D match, TRBD1 (6 bases). V was shortened by 3 bases and J by 4 bases, with 19 bases between the two germline ends. Germline CDR1 MNHEY, CDR2 SMNVEV (reference sequence). This CDR3 comprises 16 residues.

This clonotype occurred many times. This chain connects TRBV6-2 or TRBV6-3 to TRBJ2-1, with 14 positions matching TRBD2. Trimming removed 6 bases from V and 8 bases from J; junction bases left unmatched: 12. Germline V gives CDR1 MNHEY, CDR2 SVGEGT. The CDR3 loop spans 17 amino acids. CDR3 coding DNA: TGTGCCAGCAGCCTCCAGACTAGCGGGGGGGCGGGAGATGAGCAGTTCTTC. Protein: CASSLQTSGGAGDEQFF.

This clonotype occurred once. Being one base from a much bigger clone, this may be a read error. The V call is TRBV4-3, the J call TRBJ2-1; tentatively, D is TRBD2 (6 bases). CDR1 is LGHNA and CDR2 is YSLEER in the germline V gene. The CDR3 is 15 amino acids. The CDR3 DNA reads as TGCGCCAGCAGCCAAGTGAGGGGAGGAGGGAATGAGCGGTTCTTC. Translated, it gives CASSQVRGGGNERFF.

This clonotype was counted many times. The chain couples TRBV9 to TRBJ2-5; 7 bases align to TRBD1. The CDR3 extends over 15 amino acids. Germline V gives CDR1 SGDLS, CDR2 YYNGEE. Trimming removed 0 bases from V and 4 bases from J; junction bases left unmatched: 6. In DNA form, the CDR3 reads TGTGCCAGCAGCGTAGGGACAGGAATGGTAGAGACCCAGTACTTC. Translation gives CASSVGTGMVETQYF.

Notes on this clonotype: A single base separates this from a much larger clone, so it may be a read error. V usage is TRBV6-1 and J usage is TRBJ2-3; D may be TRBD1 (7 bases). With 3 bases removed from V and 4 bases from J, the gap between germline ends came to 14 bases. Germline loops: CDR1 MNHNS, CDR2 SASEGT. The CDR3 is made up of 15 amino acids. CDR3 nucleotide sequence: TGTGCCAGCAGTGAGGACAGGCCTAGCGCAGATACGCAGTATTTT. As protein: CASSEDRPSADTQYF.

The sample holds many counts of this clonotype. CDR3 protein: CASSSGGPQHF. The DNA for the CDR3 is TGTGCCAGCAGTTCAGGTGGGCCCCAGCATTTT. This chain links TRBV2 with TRBJ1-5; no clear D. This CDR3 contains 11 residues. Germline-derived CDR1 and CDR2 are SNHLY and FYNNEI. V dropped 5 bases and J dropped 9 bases, with 8 bases sitting between them.

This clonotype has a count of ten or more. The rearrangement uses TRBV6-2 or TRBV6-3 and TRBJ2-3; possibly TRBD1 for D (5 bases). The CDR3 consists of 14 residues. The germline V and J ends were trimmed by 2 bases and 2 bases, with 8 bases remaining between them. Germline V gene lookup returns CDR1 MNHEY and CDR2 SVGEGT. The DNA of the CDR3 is TGTGCCAGCAGTTACGCAGGGTCCACAGATACGCAGTATTTT. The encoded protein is CASSYAGSTDTQYF.

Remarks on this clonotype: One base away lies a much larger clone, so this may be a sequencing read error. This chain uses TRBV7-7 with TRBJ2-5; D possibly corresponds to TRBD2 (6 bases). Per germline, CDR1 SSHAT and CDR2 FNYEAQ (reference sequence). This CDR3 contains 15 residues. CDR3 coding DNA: TGTACTAGCAGCCAGGCAGGGTACCGCCAAGAGACCCAGTACTTC. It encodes CTSSQAGYRQETQYF. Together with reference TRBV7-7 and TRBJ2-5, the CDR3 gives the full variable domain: GAGVSQSPRYKVTKRGQDVTLRCDPISSHATLYWYQQALGQGPEFLTYFNYEAQPDKSGLPSDRFSAERPEGSISTLTIQRTEQRDSAMYRCTSSQAGYRQETQYFGPGTRLLVL.

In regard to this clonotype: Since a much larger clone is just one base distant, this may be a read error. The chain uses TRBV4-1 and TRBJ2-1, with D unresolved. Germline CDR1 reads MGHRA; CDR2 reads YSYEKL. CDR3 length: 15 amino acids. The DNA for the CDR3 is TGCGCCAGCAGCCTCCAGGAGCAACTCTACGATGAGCAGTTCTTC. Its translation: CASSLQEQLYDEQFF.

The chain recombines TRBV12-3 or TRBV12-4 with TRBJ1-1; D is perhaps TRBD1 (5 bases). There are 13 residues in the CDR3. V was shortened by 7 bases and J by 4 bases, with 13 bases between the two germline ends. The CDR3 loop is CASTLGVTTEAFF. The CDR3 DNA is TGTGCCAGCACCCTAGGGGTTACCACTGAAGCTTTCTTT.

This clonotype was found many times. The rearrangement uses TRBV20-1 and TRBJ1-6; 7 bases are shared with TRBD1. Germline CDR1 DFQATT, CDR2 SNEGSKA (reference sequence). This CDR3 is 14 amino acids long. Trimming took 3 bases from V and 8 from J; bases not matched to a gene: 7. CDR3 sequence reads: CSARADRNHSPLHF. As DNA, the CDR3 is TGCAGTGCTAGGGCGGACAGGAACCATTCACCCCTCCACTTT.

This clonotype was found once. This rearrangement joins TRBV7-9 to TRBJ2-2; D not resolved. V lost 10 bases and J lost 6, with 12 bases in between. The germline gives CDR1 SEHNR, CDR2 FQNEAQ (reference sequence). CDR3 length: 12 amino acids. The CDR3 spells CATPGISGELFF. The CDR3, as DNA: TGTGCCACCCCCGGTATCTCCGGGGAGCTGTTTTTT.

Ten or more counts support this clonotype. The CDR3 DNA follows: TGCAGCGCGATATTGCGGGAGGGGGTTGAGCAGTTCTTC. Translation gives CSAILREGVEQFF. The chain combines TRBV29-1 with TRBJ2-1; 9 bases line up with TRBD2. The CDR3 is made up of 13 amino acids. Germline trimming cut 7 bases from V and 9 bases from J; bases unmatched to any gene: 10. Germline V gene sequence: CDR1 SQVTM, CDR2 ANQGSEA.